The T cell receptor beta chain under discussion was sequenced for a study of cytomegalovirus exposure and HLA in healthy donors. Study-level findings and limits: Cytomegalovirus association was assigned to more than 150 TCR beta chains.

Unrecorded immune exposures were likely, despite nominal health at sampling. Turning to this clone: The antigen remains unidentified.

PCR used 60 Vbeta primers and 13 Jbeta primers. TCRdb keeps only in-frame clones here, not all; method: immunoSEQ multiplex PCR. This listing includes fewer than 100,000 clones. CDR3 length: 15 residues. With 2 bases removed from V and 1 base from J, the gap between germline ends came to 8 bases. The germline gives CDR1 MDHEN, CDR2 SYDVKM. The clonotype was recovered from a man aged 45 to 65 in good health and CMV-seronegative. The sample consisted of PBMCs. V and J are TRBV28 and TRBJ2-2; D perhaps matches TRBD1 (6 bases). CDR3: CASSLGGQNTGELFF. The CDR3 DNA reads as TGTGCCAGCAGTTTAGGGGGACAGAACACCGGGGAGCTGTTTTTT.